Presented here are 31 T cell receptor beta chains from one specimen sequenced in a study of cytomegalovirus exposure and HLA in healthy donors. PCR was performed using 60 Vbeta and 13 Jbeta primers. TCRdb's copy holds only in-frame clones and misses some; the assay was immunoSEQ multiplex PCR. The sample has 150,000 to 200,000 clones; around 85% are singletons. The sample was PBMCs. These receptors all come from a man aged 50-60 years in good health and CMV-seropositive.

V is TRBV6-5 and J is TRBJ2-1, with 9 nucleotides matching TRBD2. CDR1 MNHEY and CDR2 SVGAGI come from the germline V gene. The CDR3 runs to 15 residues. With 2 bases clipped from V and 5 bases from J, the junction kept 4 bases outside the gene matches. CDR3 amino acids: CASSYGGLADNEQFF. CDR3 coding DNA: TGTGCCAGCAGTTACGGGGGACTAGCAGACAATGAGCAGTTCTTC.

V is TRBV12-5 and J is TRBJ2-5, with TRBD1 matching over 8 bases. V lost 5 bases and J lost 5; bases outside the gene matches: 7. The germline V gene has CDR1 LGHNT and CDR2 FRNRAP. CDR3 length equals 14 residues. The CDR3 nucleotides read TGTGCTAGTGGTCGGGACAGGCCACCGGAGACCCAGTACTTC. Protein sequence: CASGRDRPPETQYF.

V and J are TRBV7-9 and TRBJ2-7; 8 nucleotides match TRBD1. The V and J ends lost 6 bases and 2 bases, in that order; junction bases with no gene match: 9. Germline V lookup: CDR1 SEHNR, CDR2 FQNEAQ (reference sequence). This CDR3 comprises 15 residues. CDR3 DNA: TGTGCCAGCAGACAAATCAGGGGGCAAGCCTACGAGCAGTACTTC. Residues: CASRQIRGQAYEQYF.

The chain is built from TRBV9 and TRBJ2-2; TRBD2 matches at 10 bases. CDR1 and CDR2 (germline): SGDLS, YYNGEE. This CDR3 spans 18 amino acids. V lost 4 bases to trimming and J lost 4 bases; unmatched junction nucleotides: 13. CDR3 in DNA: TGTGCCAGCAGCTCTTCCCGGTCTAGCGGGGGTTTCACCGGGGAGCTGTTTTTT. Protein product: CASSSSRSSGGFTGELFF.

In this sample, this clone turned up once. The chain joins TRBV6-1 to TRBJ2-3; 10 bases align to TRBD2. Looked up from germline, CDR1 is MNHNS and CDR2 is SASEGT. Germline trimming cut 7 bases from V and 2 bases from J; bases unmatched to any gene: 6. The CDR3 consists of 15 residues. CDR3 coding DNA: TGTGCCAGCACCGGAGCGGGAGGGCACACAGATACGCAGTATTTT. This sequence encodes CASTGAGGHTDTQYF.

The J gene is TRBJ1-1, the V gene TRBV7-8, with TRBD1 matching over 7 bases. Germline lookup yields CDR1 SGHVS and CDR2 FQNEAQ. V was pared by 6 bases and J by 5 bases, with 12 bases of the junction left unmatched. This CDR3 has 15 residues. The CDR3 region is CASRPTTGVRTEAFF. The CDR3 DNA reads as TGTGCCAGCAGACCGACTACAGGGGTGAGGACTGAAGCTTTCTTT.

This clone was observed a handful of times. Relative to the germline gene, one junction end is altered; a read error may explain this. J is TRBJ2-7 and V is TRBV5-5; the D gene is possibly TRBD1 (6 bases). CDR3 length: 12 residues. Germline CDR1 reads SGHKS; CDR2 reads YYEKEE (reference sequence). The DNA of the CDR3 is TGTGCCAGCAGCTTGGTCGGGACACCCAGGAATTTC. This encodes CASSLVGTPRNF.

This clone has more than one count but fewer than ten. The chain joins TRBV5-1 to TRBJ2-7; 8 bases align to TRBD1. The J segment lost 2 bases and the V segment lost 4 bases, leaving 5 bases of the junction unmatched. The germline V gene encodes CDR1 SGHRS and CDR2 YFSETQ. CDR3 length: 14 residues. This CDR3 is CASSPMTGAYEQYF. The CDR3 DNA sequence: TGCGCCAGCAGCCCGATGACAGGGGCCTACGAGCAGTACTTC.

The chain links TRBV6-1 to TRBJ1-5; TRBD1 might be the D (5 bases). Looked up from germline, CDR1 is MNHNS and CDR2 is SASEGT. V lost 5 bases and J lost 7, with 18 bases in between. The CDR3 sequence is 15 residues long. The CDR3 region has the DNA TGTGCCAGCAGTCGCGGGGGAGGGCCGTTGCAGCCCCAGCATTTT. Translation: CASSRGGGPLQPQHF.

This clone appeared a single time. This chain joins TRBV7-2 and TRBJ2-2, with D uncertain. V lost 3 bases to trimming and J lost 3 bases, with 2 bases between them. The V gene's germline CDR1 is SGHTA and CDR2 FQGNSA. This CDR3 has 12 amino acids. In nucleotides, the CDR3 is TGTGCCAGCAGCTTCTACACCGGGGAGCTGTTTTTT. Translation: CASSFYTGELFF.

This chain uses TRBV6-1 with TRBJ1-5; the match to TRBD1 covers 8 bases. Germline CDR1 and CDR2: MNHNS and SASEGT. The length of the CDR3 is 17 residues. V was clipped by 3 bases and J by 0 bases; unmatched bases: 7. CDR3 nucleotides: TGTGCCAGCAGTGACAGGGGGCCCGGGGGTAGCAATCAGCCCCAGCATTTT. It codes for CASSDRGPGGSNQPQHF.

This chain connects TRBV9 to TRBJ2-1, with 8 positions matching TRBD1. CDR1 and CDR2 (germline): SGDLS, YYNGEE. The CDR3 is 15 amino acids. Trimming removed 5 bases from V and 4 bases from J; junction bases left unmatched: 8. The CDR3 is CASSADRGGYNEQFF. CDR3 nucleotide sequence: TGTGCCAGCAGTGCAGACAGGGGAGGATACAATGAGCAGTTCTTC.

The chain uses TRBV11-1 and TRBJ1-3; D gene unclear. Germline V CDR1 and CDR2: SGHAT, FQDESV (reference sequence). The CDR3 runs to 15 residues. Trimming pared 2 bases from V and 0 bases from J, leaving 8 bases between. CDR3: CASSLRHRSGNTIYF. Here the CDR3 DNA reads TGTGCCAGCAGCTTAAGACACCGCTCTGGAAACACCATATATTTT.

This clone has a handful of counts. The genes are TRBV9 and TRBJ2-7, with TRBD2 as a possible D gene (5 bases). The V gene's germline CDR1 is SGDLS and CDR2 YYNGEE. The ends were cut back, 4 bases at V and 6 bases at J, with 17 bases in the middle. There are 14 residues in the CDR3. The CDR3 spells CASSPLTTSGEQYF. The CDR3 bases are TGTGCCAGCAGCCCACTGACTACCTCCGGCGAGCAGTACTTC.

The J gene is TRBJ2-7, the V gene TRBV5-5; weak D call: TRBD1 (6 bases). Deletions cut 3 bases from V and 5 bases from J, with 18 bases between. CDR1 SGHKS and CDR2 YYEKEE come from the germline V gene (reference sequence). The CDR3 is 15 residues long. The CDR3 nucleotides are TGTGCCAGCAGCTCCCTGGGGGCGGTAGTCCACGAGCAGTACTTC. Translated: CASSSLGAVVHEQYF.

The CDR3 DNA follows: TGTGCCAGCAGTCCCCCAGGATACAATTTCAACTATGGCTACACCTTC. This encodes CASSPPGYNFNYGYTF. The chain combines TRBV28 with TRBJ1-2, with D hard to call. This CDR3 comprises 16 residues. The ends were cut back, 5 bases at V and 2 bases at J, with 18 bases in the middle. Germline lookup yields CDR1 MDHEN and CDR2 SYDVKM.

The chain uses TRBV10-3 and TRBJ1-2; a weak D match, TRBD1 (6 bases). Germline loops: CDR1 ENHRY, CDR2 SYGVKD. The CDR3 consists of 15 residues. V was clipped by 3 bases and J by 5 bases, with 16 bases between them. The CDR3 is CAISDPPQGFYGYTF. The CDR3 DNA is TGTGCCATCAGTGACCCCCCACAGGGCTTTTATGGCTACACCTTC.

V usage is TRBV4-3 and J usage is TRBJ2-1; 8 bases are shared with TRBD2. Germline V gene lookup returns CDR1 LGHNA and CDR2 YSLEER. The CDR3 covers 14 residues. Trimming removed 0 bases from V and 12 bases from J; junction bases left unmatched: 7. CDR3 bases: TGCGCCAGCAGCCAAGATGCGAGCGGGAGAATGCAGTTCTTC. Translated, it gives CASSQDASGRMQFF.

CDR3 sequence: CASKGEGPGTQYF. The CDR3 nucleotides read TGTGCCAGCAAGGGGGAGGGGCCAGGGACCCAGTACTTC. V is TRBV6-5 and J is TRBJ2-5, with D tentatively TRBD2 (7 bases). Germline lookup yields CDR1 MNHEY and CDR2 SVGAGI. Trimming shortened V by 7 bases and J by 7 bases, and 16 bases separated the two germline ends. The CDR3 length is 13 residues.

CDR3 coding DNA: TGTGCCAGCAGCCCCCTAGGTGGGACCCAGTACTTC. It is translated as CASSPLGGTQYF. The chain combines TRBV7-2 with TRBJ2-5; D gene uncertain. The CDR3 runs 12 residues. The germline gives CDR1 SGHTA, CDR2 FQGNSA. Deletions cut 5 bases from V and 7 bases from J, with 11 bases between.

This chain uses TRBV5-1 with TRBJ1-2; TRBD1 might be the D (5 bases). Germline lookup yields CDR1 SGHRS and CDR2 YFSETQ. The CDR3 is 14 residues long. With 0 bases removed from V and 7 bases from J, the gap between germline ends came to 13 bases. Written as DNA, the CDR3 is TGCGCCAGCAGCTTGGAGGGGCAAATTAGTGGCTACACCTTC. Protein sequence: CASSLEGQISGYTF.

The V and J genes are TRBV10-3 and TRBJ1-4; D is possibly TRBD1 (5 bases). Germline lookup yields CDR1 ENHRY and CDR2 SYGVKD. The CDR3 runs 15 residues. The germline V and J ends were trimmed by 0 bases and 5 bases, with 10 bases remaining between them. CDR3 residues: CAISESGTENEKLFF. CDR3 coding DNA: TGTGCCATCAGTGAGTCCGGGACTGAAAATGAAAAACTGTTTTTT.

This clone was counted once. This same CDR3 is encoded by further DNA sequences in the sample. The chain combines TRBV7-2 with TRBJ2-5; D might be TRBD1 (5 bases). The V end was cut by 4 bases, the J end by 2 bases, with 8 bases between. CDR1 is SGHTA, CDR2 FQGNSA, per germline. The CDR3 extends over 13 amino acids. The CDR3 region has the DNA TGTGCCAGCAGCTCTAGACAGCAAGAGACCCAGTACTTC. Amino acids: CASSSRQQETQYF.

As to this clone: An end of the junction does not agree with germline; a read error may underlie this. The chain employs TRBV5-1 and TRBJ1-1; tentatively, D is TRBD1 (5 bases). CDR1 and CDR2 from the germline V gene are SGHRS and YFSETQ. The CDR3 spans 14 residues. CDR3 in amino acids: CASTWGGANAEAFF. The CDR3 nucleotides are TGCGCCAGCACCTGGGGGGGAGCGAACGCTGAAGCTTTCTTT.

V is TRBV19 and J is TRBJ2-3, with 9 bases identical to TRBD2. The germline gives CDR1 LNHDA, CDR2 SQIVND (reference sequence). V dropped 5 bases and J dropped 5; count of bases not matched to a gene: 5. This CDR3 has 14 residues. The CDR3 sequence is CASSPSGMRDTQYF. The CDR3, as DNA: TGTGCCAGTAGTCCTAGCGGGATGAGAGATACGCAGTATTTT.

V is TRBV6-6 and J is TRBJ1-1, with TRBD1 matching over 9 bases. The CDR3 sequence is 13 residues long. Looked up from germline, CDR1 is MNHNY and CDR2 is SVGAGI (reference sequence). The trim removed 6 bases at V and 5 bases at J, leaving 4 bases unmatched. The CDR3 spells CASRRTGETEAFF. CDR3 coding DNA: TGTGCCAGCAGACGGACAGGGGAGACTGAAGCTTTCTTT.

This chain connects TRBV7-2 to TRBJ1-4, with 7 bases lining up with TRBD1. Germline lookup yields CDR1 SGHTA and CDR2 FQGNSA. V was clipped by 5 bases and J by 6 bases; unmatched bases: 6. The CDR3 spans 14 residues. The CDR3 DNA is TGTGCCAGCAGCGGTGGGACAGACCATGAAAAACTGTTTTTT. Its protein is CASSGGTDHEKLFF.

This chain connects TRBV7-8 to TRBJ1-5; D uncertain. V shed 6 bases and J shed 0 bases, with 3 bases lying between them. Germline V gives CDR1 SGHVS, CDR2 FQNEAQ. The CDR3 sequence is 12 residues long. The CDR3: CASSRSNQPQHF. The CDR3 DNA follows: TGTGCCAGCAGTCGTAGCAATCAGCCCCAGCATTTT.

The chain recombines TRBV6-6 with TRBJ2-7; D gene uncertain. The V gene's germline CDR1 is MNHNY and CDR2 SVGAGI (reference sequence). V was shortened by 6 bases and J by 6 bases, with 9 bases between the two germline ends. This CDR3 region has 11 residues. CDR3 DNA: TGTGCCAGCAGGCAGTATGGCGAGCAGTACTTC. Its translation: CASRQYGEQYF.

The chain is built from TRBV5-1 and TRBJ1-4; 10 nucleotides align to TRBD1. Trimming at V came to 4 bases and at J to 2 bases, leaving 8 bases not matched to a gene. CDR1 and CDR2 from the germline V gene are SGHRS and YFSETQ. The CDR3 loop spans 17 amino acids. The CDR3 protein is CASSPPMGQGTNEKLFF. DNA of the CDR3: TGCGCCAGCAGCCCACCGATGGGACAGGGGACTAATGAAAAACTGTTTTTT.

This chain joins TRBV5-6 and TRBJ2-3, with TRBD2 identical over 11 bases. The CDR3 consists of 15 residues. Germline-derived CDR1 and CDR2 are SGHDT and YYEEEE. V shed 7 bases, J shed 5 bases, and the junction held 9 bases outside the gene matches. The CDR3 region has the DNA TGTGCCAGCGGCCAGACTAGCGGGGCGGGAGATACGCAGTATTTT. This gives the protein CASGQTSGAGDTQYF.